This T cell receptor (beta chain) was profiled in a study of T cells after yellow fever vaccination. Looked up from germline, CDR1 is SQVTM and CDR2 is ANQGSEA. Trimming pared 4 bases from V and 4 bases from J, leaving 7 bases between. This CDR3 region has 11 residues. Study-wide results and limits: Post-booster reappearance was seen for most primary-vaccination clones (around 96% CD4, around 90% CD8).

A single record per CDR3 protein comes from TCRdb applying MiXCR to the 5' RACE reads. The sample includes some 96,000 distinct CDR3 sequences, approximately 9% of them seen just once. Sequencing used CD8+ T cells not binding an NS4B(214-222) dextramer, sorted from PBMCs, obtained roughly 15 days after the first yellow fever vaccination. This clonotype was sampled from a man younger than 35 who received the YFV17D yellow fever vaccine. The chain has TRBV29-1 and TRBJ1-1; a possible D gene is TRBD1 (5 bases). This chain's CDR3 is CSVGRATEAFF. The CDR3 DNA is TGCAGCGTTGGCAGGGCCACTGAAGCTTTCTTT. Full variable domain (outside the CDR3, taken from reference TRBV29-1 and TRBJ1-1): SAVISQKPSRDICQRGTSLTIQCQVDSQVTMMFWYRQQPGQSLTLIATANQGSEATYESGFVIDKFPISRPNLTFSTLTVSNMSPEDSSIYLCSVGRATEAFFGQGTRLTVV.